Sequencing of this T cell receptor beta chain was carried out in a study of ipilimumab plus nivolumab after autologous stem cell transplantation. Study overall: A median of roughly eight nivolumab and 4 to 6 ipilimumab doses were given.

This CDR3 contains 19 residues. In germline, CDR1 is SGHRS, CDR2 YFSETQ. The V and J ends lost 3 bases and 0 bases respectively, with 21 bases between them. Method: immunoSEQ multiplex PCR; TCRdb's copy keeps in-frame clones and lacks some. Among about 83,000 clones listed, 83% were seen once. Remarks on this clone: What it recognizes is unknown.

Patients got ipilimumab 1 mg/kg beginning 14 to 28 days post-transplant. The study, taken as a whole, reports: The authors say TCR, Treg and microbiome findings warrant further study.

This clonotype was sampled from a male donor with diffuse large B-cell lymphoma. This chain links TRBV5-1 with TRBJ1-4, with a possible D match to TRBD1 (5 bases). The input for sequencing was PBMCs, taken in a trial of ipilimumab plus nivolumab as post-transplant consolidation. CDR3 loop: CASSSGGWDGLATNEKLFF. DNA for the CDR3: TGCGCCAGCAGCTCCGGGGGGTGGGACGGCCTTGCAACTAATGAAAAACTGTTTTTT.